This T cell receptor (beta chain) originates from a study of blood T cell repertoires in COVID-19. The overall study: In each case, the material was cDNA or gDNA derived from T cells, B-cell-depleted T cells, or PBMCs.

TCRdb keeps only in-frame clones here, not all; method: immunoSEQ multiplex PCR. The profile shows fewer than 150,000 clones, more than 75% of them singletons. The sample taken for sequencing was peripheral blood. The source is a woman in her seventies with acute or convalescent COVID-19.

The CDR3 loop reads CASSQEARGGGEQFF. CDR3 DNA sequence: TGCGCCAGCAGCCAAGAGGCGCGGGGGGGAGGGGAGCAGTTCTTC. This chain uses TRBV4-1 with TRBJ2-1, with 9 bases that match TRBD2. Germline lookup yields CDR1 MGHRA and CDR2 YSYEKL. The CDR3 totals 15 residues. With 0 bases clipped from V and 10 bases from J, the junction kept 7 bases outside the gene matches.